This T cell receptor (beta chain) was captured in a study of blood T cell repertoires in COVID-19. Authors' data handling: Amplification from reference gene primers served as the basis for estimated nucleated cell counts. Sequenced by immunoSEQ multiplex PCR; TCRdb stores in-frame clones only, minus some. V and J calls and clone size follow that table, whereas D and trimming were derived from the DNA. The sample consists of roughly 160,000 clones, 80% of them appearing once. Clinical histories supplied by participants themselves formed the basis of cohort assignment. For recovered donors of Cohort 3, there were two negative PCRs, clearance, or symptom resolution. The sequence derives from a woman between 55 and 75 years old who had recovered from COVID-19. Sequencing was done on a sample of PBMCs or T cells enriched from blood (not recorded which).

CDR3 sequence: CASSISDRGSLGYTF. In nucleotides, the CDR3 is TGTGCCAGTAGTATTTCCGACAGGGGGTCTTTAGGCTACACCTTC. The rearrangement links TRBV19 to TRBJ1-2, with 9 nucleotides matching TRBD1. CDR1 and CDR2 (germline): LNHDA, SQIVND (reference sequence). The CDR3 extends over 15 amino acids. Germline trimming cut 3 bases from V and 8 bases from J; bases unmatched to any gene: 10.